These 9 T cell receptor beta chains originate from one sample sequenced in a study of beta chain features in type 1 diabetes. Every bit of the isolated RNA underwent reverse transcription, so sequencing read expressed TCRB transcripts. The protocol was immunoSEQ multiplex PCR, while the TCRdb copy is restricted to in-frame clones and leaves out a portion. This sample has roughly 610,000 clones; around 15% occur once, and the top ten carry 0.07% to 0.095%. The specimen sequenced was naive CD4+ T cells from blood. The receptor source for this set is a young man in good health.

This clone was seen a handful of times. The chain links TRBV19 to TRBJ2-3, with unresolved D. The CDR3 contains 15 residues. V shed 1 base and J shed 2 bases, with 10 bases lying between them. Germline lookup yields CDR1 LNHDA and CDR2 SQIVND (reference sequence). The CDR3 sequence is CASSIVGSHTDTQYF. The DNA for the CDR3 is TGTGCCAGTAGTATAGTGGGAAGTCACACAGATACGCAGTATTTT.

This clone was counted only a few times. The chain joins TRBV18 to TRBJ2-7, with 8 bases matching TRBD2. Per the germline V gene, CDR1 is KGHSH and CDR2 is LQKENI. After removal of 4 bases from V and 0 bases from J, the junction contained 5 bases not matched to a gene. This CDR3 is built from 15 residues. The CDR3 DNA reads TGTGCCAGCTCACTTACTAGCGGAAACTCCTACGAGCAGTACTTC. This sequence encodes CASSLTSGNSYEQYF.

This clone was recorded a few times. The V and J genes are TRBV25-1 and TRBJ2-7, with a weak D call TRBD2 (5 bases). The CDR3 has 13 residues. Trimming pared 3 bases from V and 7 bases from J, leaving 13 bases between. Germline V gives CDR1 MGHDK, CDR2 SYGVNS. The CDR3 is CASSEPGGREQYF. The CDR3 DNA sequence: TGTGCCAGCAGTGAGCCCGGAGGTCGGGAGCAGTACTTC.

The rearrangement joins TRBV6-5 to TRBJ2-2; D is ambiguous. CDR3 length: 14 residues. V was shortened by 9 bases and J by 0 bases, with 11 bases between the two germline ends. The germline gives CDR1 MNHEY, CDR2 SVGAGI. The CDR3 DNA is TGTGCCAGTAAGACGCAGGCGAACACCGGGGAGCTGTTTTTT. This encodes CASKTQANTGELFF.

The chain is built from TRBV7-3 and TRBJ1-2, with 7 bases fitting TRBD1. The CDR3 is made up of 17 amino acids. Germline CDR1 is SGHTA and CDR2 is FQGTGA. After removal of 2 bases from V and 6 bases from J, the junction contained 15 bases not matched to a gene. CDR3 in DNA: TGTGCCAGCAGCTTATACGCGACAGGGCTGGTATCGGATGGCTACACCTTC. This gives the protein CASSLYATGLVSDGYTF.

This clone appeared a few times. The chain has TRBV11-2 and TRBJ1-2; 8 nucleotides agree with TRBD1. CDR1 and CDR2 from the germline V gene are SGHAT and FQNNGV. Losses at the gene ends were 3 bases for V and 5 bases for J; bases not matched to a gene: 11. The CDR3 extends over 16 amino acids. CDR3 in DNA: TGTGCCAGCAGCTTGGGAGGGACAGGCGGAGGTTATGGCTACACCTTC. It specifies CASSLGGTGGGYGYTF.

The V gene is TRBV28, the J gene TRBJ2-7, with 7 bases aligning to TRBD2. V shed 2 bases and J 1 base; nucleotides not matched to a gene: 8. This CDR3 comprises 16 residues. Germline V gene sequence: CDR1 MDHEN, CDR2 SYDVKM. CDR3 DNA: TGTGCCAGCAGTTTACACGGACTAGGACTTTCCTACGAGCAGTACTTC. It encodes CASSLHGLGLSYEQYF.

CDR3: CASSADRNYGYTF. In nucleotides, the CDR3 is TGTGCCAGCAGCGCGGACAGGAACTATGGCTACACCTTC. This chain links TRBV6-1 with TRBJ1-2; 7 bases fit TRBD1. The CDR3 contains 13 residues. CDR1 is MNHNS, CDR2 SASEGT, per germline. After removal of 6 bases from V and 2 bases from J, the junction contained 3 bases not matched to a gene.

J is TRBJ2-1 and V is TRBV19, with D perhaps TRBD2 (6 bases). The germline gives CDR1 LNHDA, CDR2 SQIVND (reference sequence). The CDR3 is made up of 15 amino acids. Trimming removed 3 bases at V and 4 bases at J, with 13 bases between. Here the CDR3 DNA reads TGTGCCAGTAGTATCCCCGGGAGCCGATACAATGAGCAGTTCTTC. Its translation: CASSIPGSRYNEQFF.